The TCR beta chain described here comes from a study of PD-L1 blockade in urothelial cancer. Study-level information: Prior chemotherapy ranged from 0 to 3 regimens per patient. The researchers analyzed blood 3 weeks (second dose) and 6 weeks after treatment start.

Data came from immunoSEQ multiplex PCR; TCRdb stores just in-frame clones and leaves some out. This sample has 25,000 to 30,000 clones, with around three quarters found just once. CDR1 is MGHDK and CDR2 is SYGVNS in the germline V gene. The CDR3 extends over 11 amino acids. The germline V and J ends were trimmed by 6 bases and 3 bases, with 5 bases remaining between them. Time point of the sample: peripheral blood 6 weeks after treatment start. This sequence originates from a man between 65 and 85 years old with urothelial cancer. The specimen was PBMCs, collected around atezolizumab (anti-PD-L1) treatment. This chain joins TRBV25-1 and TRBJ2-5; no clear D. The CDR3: CASSRKETQYF. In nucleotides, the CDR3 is TGTGCCAGCAGCAGAAAAGAGACCCAGTACTTC.